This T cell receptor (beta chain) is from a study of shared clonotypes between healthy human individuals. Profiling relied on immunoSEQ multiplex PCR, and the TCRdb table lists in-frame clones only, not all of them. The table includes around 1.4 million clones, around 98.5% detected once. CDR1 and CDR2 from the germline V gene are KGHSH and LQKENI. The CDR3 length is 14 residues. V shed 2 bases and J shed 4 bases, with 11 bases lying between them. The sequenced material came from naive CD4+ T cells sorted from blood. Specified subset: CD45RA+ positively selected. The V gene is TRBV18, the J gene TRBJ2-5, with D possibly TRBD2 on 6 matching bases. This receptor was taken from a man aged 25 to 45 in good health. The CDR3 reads CASSPYQGGETQYF. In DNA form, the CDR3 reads TGTGCCAGCTCACCATACCAGGGAGGAGAGACCCAGTACTTC.